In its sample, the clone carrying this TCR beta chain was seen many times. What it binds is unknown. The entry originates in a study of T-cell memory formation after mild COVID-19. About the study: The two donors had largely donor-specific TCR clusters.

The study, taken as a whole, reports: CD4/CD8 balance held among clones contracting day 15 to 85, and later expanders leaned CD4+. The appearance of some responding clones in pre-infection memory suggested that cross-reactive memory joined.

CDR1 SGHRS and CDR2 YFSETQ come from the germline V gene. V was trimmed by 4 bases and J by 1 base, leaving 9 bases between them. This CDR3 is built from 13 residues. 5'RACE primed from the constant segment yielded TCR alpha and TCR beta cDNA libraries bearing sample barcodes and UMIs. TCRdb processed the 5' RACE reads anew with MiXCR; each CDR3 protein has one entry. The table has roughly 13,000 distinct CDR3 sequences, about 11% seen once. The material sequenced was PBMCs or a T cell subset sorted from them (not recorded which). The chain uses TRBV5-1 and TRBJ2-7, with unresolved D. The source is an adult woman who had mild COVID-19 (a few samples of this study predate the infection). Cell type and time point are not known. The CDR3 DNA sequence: TGCGCCAGCAGCGCGGACGGATCCTACGAGCAGTACTTC. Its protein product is CASSADGSYEQYF.